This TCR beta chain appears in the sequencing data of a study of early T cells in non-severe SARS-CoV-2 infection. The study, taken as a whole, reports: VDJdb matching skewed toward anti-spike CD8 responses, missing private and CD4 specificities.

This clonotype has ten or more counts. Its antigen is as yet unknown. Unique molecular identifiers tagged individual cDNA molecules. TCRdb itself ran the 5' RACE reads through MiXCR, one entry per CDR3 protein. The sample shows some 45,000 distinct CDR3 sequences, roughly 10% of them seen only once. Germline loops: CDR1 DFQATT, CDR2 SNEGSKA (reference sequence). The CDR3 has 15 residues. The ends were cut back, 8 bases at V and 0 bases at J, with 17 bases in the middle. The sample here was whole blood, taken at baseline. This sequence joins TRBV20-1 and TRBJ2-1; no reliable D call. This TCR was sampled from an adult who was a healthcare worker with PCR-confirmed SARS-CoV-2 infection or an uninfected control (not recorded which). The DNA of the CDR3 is TGCAGTTCACCCGGGTCGAAAACCTCCTACAATGAGCAGTTCTTC. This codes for CSSPGSKTSYNEQFF.